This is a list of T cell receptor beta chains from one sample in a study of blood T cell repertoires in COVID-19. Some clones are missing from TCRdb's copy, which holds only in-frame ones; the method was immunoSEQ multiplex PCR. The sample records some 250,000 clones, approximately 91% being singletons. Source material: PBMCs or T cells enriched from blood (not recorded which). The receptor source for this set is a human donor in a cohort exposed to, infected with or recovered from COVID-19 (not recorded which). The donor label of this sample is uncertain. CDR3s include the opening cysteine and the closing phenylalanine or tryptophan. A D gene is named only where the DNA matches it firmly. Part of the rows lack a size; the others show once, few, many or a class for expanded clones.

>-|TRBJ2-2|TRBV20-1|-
TGCAGTGCCCCCGGGGGCGGGGAGCTGTTTTTT
CSAPGGGELFF
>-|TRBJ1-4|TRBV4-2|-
TGTGCCAGCAGCCAAGATCGGGTCACGCATGAAAAACTGTTTTTT
CASSQDRVTHEKLFF
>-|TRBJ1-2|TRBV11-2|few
TGTGCCAGCAGCTTAGGACAGAATCATGGCTACACCTTC
CASSLGQNHGYTF
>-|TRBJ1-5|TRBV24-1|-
TGTGCCACCAGTGACACAGATATCAGCTGGCCCCAGCATTTT
CATSDTDISWPQHF
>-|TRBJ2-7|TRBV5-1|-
TGCGCCAGCAGCTCTCCAACAGGCTTCCCTTACGAGCAGTACTTC
CASSSPTGFPYEQYF
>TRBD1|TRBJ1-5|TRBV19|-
TGTGCCAGTAGTACAAATAGACAGGGATTAAGCAATCAGCCCCAGCATTTT
CASSTNRQGLSNQPQHF
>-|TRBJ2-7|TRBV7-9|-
TGTGCCAGCAGCCAAGCAGTAAGTCCGGGCGAGCAGTACTTC
CASSQAVSPGEQYF
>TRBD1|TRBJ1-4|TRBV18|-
TGTGCCAGCTCACCCCGACAGGGGGCGGGTAATGAAAAACTGTTTTTT
CASSPRQGAGNEKLFF
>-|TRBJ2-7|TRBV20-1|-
TGCAGTGCGAGGGCCTTTTACGAGCAGTACTTC
CSARAFYEQYF
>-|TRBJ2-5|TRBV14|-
TGTGCCAGCAGCCAAGAATTGTATAGCGACCGGGAGACCCAGTACTTC
CASSQELYSDRETQYF
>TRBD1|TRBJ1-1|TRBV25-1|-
TGTGCCAGCAGCCCCAGGGGGCCTTCTGAAGCTTTCTTT
CASSPRGPSEAFF
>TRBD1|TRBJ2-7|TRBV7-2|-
TGTGCCAGCAGCTCTTGGGGACAGCTGGGAGAGCAGTACTTC
CASSSWGQLGEQYF
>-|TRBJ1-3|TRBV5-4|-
TGTGCCAGCAGCGGTGGGCTCTCTGGAAACACCATATATTTT
CASSGGLSGNTIYF
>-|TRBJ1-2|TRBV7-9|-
TGTGCCAGCAGACACGAAATGCAGGGGTATGGCTACACCTTC
CASRHEMQGYGYTF
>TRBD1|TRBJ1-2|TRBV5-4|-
TGTGCCAGCAGCTTGGCGGGACAGGGGGCGTCAAAGGGCTACACCTTC
CASSLAGQGASKGYTF
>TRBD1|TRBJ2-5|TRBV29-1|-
TGCAGCGTTGAGGGGGACAGGGAAGAGACCCAGTACTTC
CSVEGDREETQYF
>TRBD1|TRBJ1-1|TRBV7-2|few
TGTGCCAGCAGCCCACTACTGGGACAGGGGGCCTCTGGCTTT
CASSPLLGQGASGF
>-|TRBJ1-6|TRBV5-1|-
TGCGCCAGCAGCTTGGGTGGGCGTGTAGATTCACCCCTCCACTTT
CASSLGGRVDSPLHF
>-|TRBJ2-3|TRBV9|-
TGTGCCAGCAGCGTCAGCCCCGGACGGGGGGATACGCAGTATTTT
CASSVSPGRGDTQYF
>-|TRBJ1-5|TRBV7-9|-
TGTGCCAGCAGCCAGGGTAATCAGGGCAATCAGCCCCAGCATTTT
CASSQGNQGNQPQHF
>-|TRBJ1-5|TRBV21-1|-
TGTGCCAGCAGCACCTTGACAGGGGGCGTTTCCCACAGTAATCAGCCCCAGCATTTT
CASSTLTGGVSHSNQPQHF
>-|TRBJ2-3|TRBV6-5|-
TGTGCCAGCACCCTCACGGGGGGCACAGATACGCAGTATTTT
CASTLTGGTDTQYF
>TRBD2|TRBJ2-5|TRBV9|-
TGTGCCAGCAGCGAAAGTAGCGGGGGGGAGACCCAGTACTTC
CASSESSGGETQYF
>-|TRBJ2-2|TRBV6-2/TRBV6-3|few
TGTGCCAGCAGGCCTCGGGACACCGGGGAGCTGTTTTTT
CASRPRDTGELFF
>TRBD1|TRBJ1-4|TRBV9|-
TGTGCCAGCAGCGTAGTTCAGCTCAGACAGGGACAATACCCAACTAATGAAAAACTGTTTTTT
CASSVVQLRQGQYPTNEKLFF
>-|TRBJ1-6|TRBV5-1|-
TGCGCCAGCAGCCTTGGAGCAGGGGCGAAAAATTCACCCCTCCACTTT
CASSLGAGAKNSPLHF
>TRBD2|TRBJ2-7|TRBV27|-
TGTGCCAGCAGTTCGCCGGGGGGGGAGCAGTACTTC
CASSSPGGEQYF
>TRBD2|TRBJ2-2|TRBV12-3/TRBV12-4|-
TGTGCCAGCAGTTTATTAGCGGGGCGGGAGCTGTTTTTT
CASSLLAGRELFF
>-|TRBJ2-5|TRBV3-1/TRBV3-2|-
TGTGCCAGCAGCCAAGATCTCAGGGGAGAGACCCAGTACTTC
CASSQDLRGETQYF
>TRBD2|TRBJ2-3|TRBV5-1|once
TGCGCCAGCAGCCCCGGCGGGGGGGCTATAAGGACAGATACGCAGTATTTT
CASSPGGGAIRTDTQYF
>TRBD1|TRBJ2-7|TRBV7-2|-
TGTGCCAGCAGCTTAGCACCTGGGACAGGGTCGGTGAGATTCTACGAGCAGTACTTC
CASSLAPGTGSVRFYEQYF
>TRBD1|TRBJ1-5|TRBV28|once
TGTGCCAGCACCCTAAACAGGGGCTGGAATCAGCCCCAGCATTTT
CASTLNRGWNQPQHF
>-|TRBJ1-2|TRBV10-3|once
TGTGCCATCAGTGATGGCTTCGACTATGGCTACACCTTC
CAISDGFDYGYTF
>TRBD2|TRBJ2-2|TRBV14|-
TGTGCCAGCAGCCAACGCCCGGGACTAGCGAACACCGGGGAGCTGTTTTTT
CASSQRPGLANTGELFF
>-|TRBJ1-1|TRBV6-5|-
TGTGCCAGCAGTCGGAAACGACAGATGAACACTGAAGCTTTCTTT
CASSRKRQMNTEAFF
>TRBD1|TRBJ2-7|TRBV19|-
TGTGCCAGCCGGGCACGGACAGGGGACGTAAGCGAGCAGTACTTC
CASRARTGDVSEQYF
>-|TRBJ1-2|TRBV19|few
TGTGCCAGTAGGACGGGAGAAGGAGAAGGTCGCTACACCTTC
CASRTGEGEGRYTF
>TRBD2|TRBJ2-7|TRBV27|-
TGTGCCAGCAGTTTATCCGGGACTAGCGGGAGCTCCTACGAGCAGTACTTC
CASSLSGTSGSSYEQYF
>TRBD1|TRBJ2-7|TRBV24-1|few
TGTGCCACCAGTGATTCCACAGGGGGCGGCGAGCAGTACTTC
CATSDSTGGGEQYF
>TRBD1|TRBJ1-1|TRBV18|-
TGTGCCAGCTCACCACCAGGGGGCGCGAACACTGAAGCTTTCTTT
CASSPPGGANTEAFF
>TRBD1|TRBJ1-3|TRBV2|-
TGTGCCAGCAGTGAAGGGACAGGGGTGTTCGTCTCTGGAAACACCATATATTTT
CASSEGTGVFVSGNTIYF
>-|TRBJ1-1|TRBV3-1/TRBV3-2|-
TGTGCCAGCAGCCAACCGGGGGAAAACACTGAAGCTTTCTTT
CASSQPGENTEAFF
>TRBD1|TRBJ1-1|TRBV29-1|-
TGCAGCGTTTCTTGGACAGGGGGCCGGGACACTGAAGCTTTCTTT
CSVSWTGGRDTEAFF
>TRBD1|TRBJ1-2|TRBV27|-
TGTGCCAGCAGTCGATCTGGGGGACAGAACTATGGCTACACCTTC
CASSRSGGQNYGYTF
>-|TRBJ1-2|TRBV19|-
TGTGCCAGTAGTATTCGAGGGAGGGGCTATGGCTACACCTTC
CASSIRGRGYGYTF
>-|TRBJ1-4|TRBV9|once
TGTGCCAGCAGCGAAGGGGGTGCAACTAATGAAAAACTGTTTTTT
CASSEGGATNEKLFF
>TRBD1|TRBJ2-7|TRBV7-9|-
TGTGCCAGCAGCGCCAGGACAGGGATCGACGAGCAGTACTTC
CASSARTGIDEQYF
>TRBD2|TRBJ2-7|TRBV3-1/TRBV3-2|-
TGTGCCAGCAGTCTCTCAAGCGGGGGGCTCTCCTACGAGCAGTACTTC
CASSLSSGGLSYEQYF
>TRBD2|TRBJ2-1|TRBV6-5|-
TGTGCCAGCAGCCTCGGGAGGAAAGGACCGCTGTTCTTC
CASSLGRKGPLFF
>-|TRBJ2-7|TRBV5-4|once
TGTGCCAGCAGCCAAGCGGGACACCTGAGTGAGCAGTACTTC
CASSQAGHLSEQYF